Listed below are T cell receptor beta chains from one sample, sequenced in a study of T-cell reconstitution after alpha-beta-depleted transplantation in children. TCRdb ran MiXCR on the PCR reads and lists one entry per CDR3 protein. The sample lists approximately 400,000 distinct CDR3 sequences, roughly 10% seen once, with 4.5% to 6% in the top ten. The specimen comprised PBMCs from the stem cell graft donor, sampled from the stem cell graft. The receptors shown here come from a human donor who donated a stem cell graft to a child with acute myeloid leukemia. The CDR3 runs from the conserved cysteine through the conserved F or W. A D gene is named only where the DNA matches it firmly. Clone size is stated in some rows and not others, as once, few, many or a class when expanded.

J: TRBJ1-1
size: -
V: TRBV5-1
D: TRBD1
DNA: TGCGCCAGCAGCTGGGGCACCGGGACAGGGTATACTGAAGCTTTCTTT
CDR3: CASSWGTGTGYTEAFF

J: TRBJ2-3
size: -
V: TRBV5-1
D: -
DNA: TGCGCCAGCAGCTCCAACCGACTTAGCACAGATACGCAGTATTTT
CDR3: CASSSNRLSTDTQYF

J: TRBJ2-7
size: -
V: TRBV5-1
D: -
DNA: TGCGCCAGCAGCGCCGAGGCCGAGCAGTACTTC
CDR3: CASSAEAEQYF

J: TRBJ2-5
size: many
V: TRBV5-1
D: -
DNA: TGCGCCAGCTCGGGGAACACCCAAGAGACCCAGTACTTC
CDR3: CASSGNTQETQYF

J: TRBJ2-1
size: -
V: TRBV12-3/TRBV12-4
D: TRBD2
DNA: TGTGCCAGCAGTCCACCGGGAGGCGGGAGACATAATGAGCAGTTCTTC
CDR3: CASSPPGGGRHNEQFF

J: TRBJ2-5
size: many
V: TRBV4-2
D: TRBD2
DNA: TGTGCCAGCAGCCAGGCCGTCGGGACTAGCGGGGGTAATTTTCAAGAGACCCAGTACTTC
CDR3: CASSQAVGTSGGNFQETQYF

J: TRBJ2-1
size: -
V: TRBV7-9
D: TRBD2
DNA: TGTGCCAGCAGCCAAACTAGCGGGAGGGTTAATGAGCAGTTCTTC
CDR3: CASSQTSGRVNEQFF

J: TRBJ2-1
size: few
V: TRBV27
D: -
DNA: TGTGCCAGCAGCCTTCTCCGACAGGTCTCCTACAATGAGCAGTTCTTC
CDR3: CASSLLRQVSYNEQFF

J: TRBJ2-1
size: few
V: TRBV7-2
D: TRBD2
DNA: TGTGCCAGCAGCGTCCTAGCGGTCTCCTACAATGAGCAGTTCTTC
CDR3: CASSVLAVSYNEQFF

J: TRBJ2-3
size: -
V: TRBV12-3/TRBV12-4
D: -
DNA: TGTGCCAGCAGTAAACGAGGCCACGGTGGAGATACGCAGTATTTT
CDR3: CASSKRGHGGDTQYF

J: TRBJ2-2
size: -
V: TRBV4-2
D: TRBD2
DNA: TGTGCCAGCAGCCAGCGGCTAGCGGGAGGGTACACCGGGGAGCTGTTTTTT
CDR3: CASSQRLAGGYTGELFF

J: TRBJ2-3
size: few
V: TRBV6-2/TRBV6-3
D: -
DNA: TGTGCCAGCTGTTTACTAGGGGCTGGCACAGATACGCAGTATTTT
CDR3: CASCLLGAGTDTQYF

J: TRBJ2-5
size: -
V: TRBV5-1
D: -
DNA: TGCGCCAGCAGCTTGAGAGGGGACGTCGAGACCCAGTACTTC
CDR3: CASSLRGDVETQYF

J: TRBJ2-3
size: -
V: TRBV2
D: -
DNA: TGTGCCAGCAGTGTCGGTGGGTTGGCAGATACGCAGTATTTT
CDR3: CASSVGGLADTQYF

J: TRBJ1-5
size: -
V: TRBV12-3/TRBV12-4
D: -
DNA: TGTGCCAGCAGTCAAGATTCATTTTATCAGCCCCAGCATTTT
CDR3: CASSQDSFYQPQHF

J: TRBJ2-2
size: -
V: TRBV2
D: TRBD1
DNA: TGTGCCAGCAGAACAGGGGTGGCCACCGGGGAGCTGTTTTTT
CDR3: CASRTGVATGELFF

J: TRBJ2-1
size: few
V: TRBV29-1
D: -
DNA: TGCAGCGTGACGGGATACAATGAGCAGTTCTTC
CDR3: CSVTGYNEQFF

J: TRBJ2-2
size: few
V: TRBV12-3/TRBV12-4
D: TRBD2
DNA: TGTGCCAGCAGTCTAGCGGAGGTCACCGGGGAGCTGTTTTTT
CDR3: CASSLAEVTGELFF

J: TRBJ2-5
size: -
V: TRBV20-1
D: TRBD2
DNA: TGCAGTGCTAGAGATTCAGCGGGAGTTTACCAAGAGACCCAGTACTTC
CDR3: CSARDSAGVYQETQYF

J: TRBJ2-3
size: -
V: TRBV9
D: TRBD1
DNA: TGTGCCAGCAGCGTAGTGGGACAGGGAGCAGATACGCAGTATTTT
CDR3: CASSVVGQGADTQYF

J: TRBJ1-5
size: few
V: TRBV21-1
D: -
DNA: TGTGCCAGCAGTCGCAGAAATGGGCGGGAGAATCAGCCCCAGCATTTT
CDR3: CASSRRNGRENQPQHF

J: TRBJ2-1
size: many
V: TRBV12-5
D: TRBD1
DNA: TGTGCTAGTGGACCCGACAGGGTCTACAATGAGCAGTTCTTC
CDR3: CASGPDRVYNEQFF

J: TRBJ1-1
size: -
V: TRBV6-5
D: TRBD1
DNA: TGTGCCAGCAGTTACCGGACAGGGGGCCCAGAAGCTTTCTTT
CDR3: CASSYRTGGPEAFF

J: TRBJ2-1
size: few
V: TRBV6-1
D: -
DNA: TGTGCCAGCAGCACTGGTAGCTCCTACAATGAGCAGTTCTTC
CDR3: CASSTGSSYNEQFF

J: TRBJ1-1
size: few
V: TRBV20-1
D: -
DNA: TGCAGTGCTAAGGTCCGGGATGAAGCTTTCTTT
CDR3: CSAKVRDEAFF